Given below is one T cell receptor (beta chain) in context. This clone's antigen is unknown. These data are taken from a study of control samples from healthy donors and cancer patients (dated by TCRdb to about 2020). For CDR1 and CDR2, the germline V gene (reference sequence) lists SEHNR and FQNEAQ. V lost 4 bases and J lost 5 bases, and the count of bases not matched to a germline gene is 12. Including cysteine and phenylalanine, the CDR3 has 16 amino acids. The read is trimmed to its CDR3 DNA, 48 bases read in frame from base 1. To prepare the library, the immunoSEQ multiplex PCR assay was applied. In TCRdb, the immuneACCESS table is reduced to in-frame sequences with V and J assigned. These tables do not hold every clone; where another copy was compared, an unresolved V gene accounts for under half, and the others remain unexplained. This sample's clone table shows some 180,000 clones. The ten largest make up under 2.5% of the sample.

The sequence is built from TRBV7-9 and TRBJ1-1; the central 8 bases match TRBD1. This sequence originates from a woman aged 30 to 39 in good health. The sample was blood. The DNA is as follows: TGTGCCAGCAGCTGGCGGCTACAGGGGGGGTTGACTGAAGCTTTCTTT. Translated, this gives CASSWRLQGGLTEAFF.